These 14 T cell receptor beta chains were sequenced from one sample in a study of Graves' ophthalmopathy and Graves' hyperthyroidism (dated by TCRdb to 2017 to 2018). The sequencing machine was an Illumina HiSeq 2000. TCR beta CDR3 regions were amplified from RNA transcripts for repertoire sequencing. The first round was an RT-PCR using HTBI primers with the Qiagen OneStep RT-PCR kit, and this first round was followed by a second-round multiplex PCR, then size selection and purification. TCRdb reran the public reads through fastp at Q25 and MiXCR, keeping productive beta chains. For every CDR3 protein sequence, its rows merge into one entry that carries the most common genes and DNA. For this sample the table gives approximately 380,000 distinct CDR3 sequences, of which around 21% were detected only once. 2.5% to 3.5% of the sample is held by the ten biggest clonotypes. Sequencing input: peripheral blood. These receptors came from a woman aged 18-30 years with stable Graves' hyperthyroidism. Donor details come from another sample of the same person, matched by shared clones.

With respect to this clonotype: Since a much larger clone is just one base distant, this may be a read error. The chain links TRBV7-9 to TRBJ2-5, with 7 nucleotides matching TRBD1. Looked up from germline, CDR1 is SEHNR and CDR2 is FQNEAQ (reference sequence). The CDR3 is 15 amino acids. The CDR3 DNA follows: TGTGCCAGCAGTTTAGGGACAGACTTTCAAGAGACCAAGTACTTC. It translates to CASSLGTDFQETKYF.

The chain uses TRBV9 and TRBJ1-5, with TRBD1 as a possible D gene (5 bases). The CDR3 contains 15 residues. V lost 3 bases and J lost 0, with 10 bases in between. Per germline, CDR1 SGDLS and CDR2 YYNGEE. The CDR3 region has the DNA TGTGCCAGCAGCGCGGGGGGTAATAGCAATCAGCCCCAGCATTTT. It codes for CASSAGGNSNQPQHF. Full variable domain (missing parts from reference TRBV9 and TRBJ1-5): DSGVTQTPKHLITATGQRVTLRCSPRSGDLSVYWYQQSLDQGLQFLIQYYNGEERAKGNILERFSAQQFPDLHSELNLSSLELGDSALYFCASSAGGNSNQPQHFGDGTRLSIL.

The CDR3 bases are TGTGCCAGCAGGACAGGGCCCTCACCCCTCCACTTT. Amino acid sequence: CASRTGPSPLHF. The chain couples TRBV2 to TRBJ1-6; 7 bases line up with TRBD1. CDR1 is SNHLY and CDR2 is FYNNEI in the germline V gene. V was clipped by 6 bases and J by 10 bases; unmatched bases: 3. The CDR3 sequence is 12 residues long.

This clonotype was seen ten or more times. The genes are TRBV4-1 and TRBJ2-7; no reliable D call. With 0 bases removed from V and 3 bases from J, the gap between germline ends came to 6 bases. The CDR3 spans 13 residues. Germline CDR1 and CDR2: MGHRA and YSYEKL. This CDR3 is CASSQEGRYEQYF. The CDR3 DNA follows: TGCGCCAGCAGCCAAGAGGGTCGCTACGAGCAGTACTTC.

The count of this clonotype is one. Compared with germline, one end of the junction differs, possibly owing to a read error. This chain links TRBV20-1 with TRBJ1-5; 8 bases line up with TRBD1. This CDR3 has 15 amino acids. CDR1 and CDR2 from the germline V gene are DFQATT and SNEGSKA (reference sequence). CDR3 nucleotide sequence: TGCAGTGCTCGAGAGACAGGGGTTCGCAATCAGCCTCAGCATTTT. As protein: CSARETGVRNQPQHF.

This clonotype occurred many times. V and J are TRBV20-1 and TRBJ2-4; D not certain. Trimming took 2 bases from V and 4 from J, leaving 12 bases between them. The length of the CDR3 is 14 residues. Germline V CDR1 and CDR2: DFQATT, SNEGSKA (reference sequence). CDR3: CSARSVELKNIQYF. DNA for the CDR3: TGCAGTGCTAGATCGGTAGAACTAAAAAACATTCAGTACTTC.

V and J are TRBV20-1 and TRBJ2-5, with D possibly being TRBD1 (5 bases). Looked up from germline, CDR1 is DFQATT and CDR2 is SNEGSKA (reference sequence). Trimming pared 5 bases from V and 2 bases from J, leaving 15 bases between. The CDR3 sequence is 14 residues long. The CDR3 loop is CSALTQVPQETQYF. The CDR3 DNA sequence: TGCAGTGCTCTAACACAGGTTCCACAAGAGACCCAGTACTTC.

This rearrangement joins TRBV28 to TRBJ2-5; maybe TRBD2 (5 bases). The V end lost 10 bases, the J end lost 4 bases, and 16 bases lay between the germline ends. The CDR3 contains 13 residues. Germline CDR1 is MDHEN and CDR2 is SYDVKM. The CDR3 coding sequence is TGTGCCACTGCGTGGGATGGAGGAGAGACCCAGTACTTC. Amino acids: CATAWDGGETQYF.

With regard to this clonotype: Given a much more abundant clone one base away, this may be a read error. The V call is TRBV30, the J call TRBJ2-7; D is undetermined. Germline CDR1 is GTSNPN and CDR2 is SVGIG (reference sequence). CDR3 length: 12 residues. Here the CDR3 DNA reads TGTGCCTGGAGTGAAGGCGGCTACGAGCTGTACTTC. Encoded protein: CAWSEGGYELYF. The full variable domain, its missing parts supplied by reference TRBV30 and TRBJ2-7, is SQTIHQWPATLVQPVGSPLSLECTVEGTSNPNLYWYRQAAGRGLQLLFYSVGIGQISSEVPQNLSASRPQDRQFILSSKKLLLSDSGFYLCAWSEGGYELYFGPGTRLTVT.

This clonotype was found many times. The chain joins TRBV6-1 to TRBJ1-1; possibly TRBD1 for D (6 bases). V was shortened by 1 base and J by 3 bases, with 9 bases between the two germline ends. CDR1 is MNHNS and CDR2 is SASEGT in the germline V gene. The CDR3 sequence is 14 residues long. The DNA for the CDR3 is TGTGCCAGCAGTGAAGGGGGGCGGGACACTGAAGCTTTCTTT. This translates into CASSEGGRDTEAFF.

CDR3 bases: TGTGCCAGCAGTTTACCAGTACGGGGCCAAGGAAAAGCTTTCTTT. This encodes CASSLPVRGQGKAFF. The chain recombines TRBV28 with TRBJ1-1, with D possibly being TRBD1 (5 bases). Trimming left V 2 bases short and J 9 bases short, with 19 bases between. Germline V lookup: CDR1 MDHEN, CDR2 SYDVKM. This CDR3 region has 15 residues.

This clonotype was detected ten times or more. The chain carries TRBV29-1 and TRBJ1-1; D remains ambiguous. The CDR3 has 14 residues. Germline V gene sequence: CDR1 SQVTM, CDR2 ANQGSEA. Trimming left V 4 bases short and J 2 bases short, with 14 bases between. The CDR3 region is CSVVVAEVNTEAFF. As DNA, the CDR3 is TGCAGCGTTGTTGTGGCTGAGGTTAACACTGAAGCTTTCTTT.

This chain links TRBV27 with TRBJ1-2; no clear D gene. Germline CDR1 MNHEY, CDR2 SMNVEV (reference sequence). V was pared by 8 bases and J by 1 base, with 8 bases between. The CDR3 sequence is 12 residues long. In DNA form, the CDR3 reads TGTGCCAGCTTTGGGGATAACTATGGCTACACCTTC. Protein: CASFGDNYGYTF.

This clonotype was counted many times. The chain employs TRBV6-1 and TRBJ2-7; D could derive from TRBD1 or TRBD2 (6 bases each). The germline V and J ends were trimmed by 6 bases and 6 bases, with 12 bases remaining between them. There are 12 residues in the CDR3. Germline V lookup: CDR1 MNHNS, CDR2 SASEGT. CDR3 region: CASSRTGAEQYF. The DNA for the CDR3 is TGTGCCAGCAGCCGTACGGGGGCCGAGCAGTACTTC.